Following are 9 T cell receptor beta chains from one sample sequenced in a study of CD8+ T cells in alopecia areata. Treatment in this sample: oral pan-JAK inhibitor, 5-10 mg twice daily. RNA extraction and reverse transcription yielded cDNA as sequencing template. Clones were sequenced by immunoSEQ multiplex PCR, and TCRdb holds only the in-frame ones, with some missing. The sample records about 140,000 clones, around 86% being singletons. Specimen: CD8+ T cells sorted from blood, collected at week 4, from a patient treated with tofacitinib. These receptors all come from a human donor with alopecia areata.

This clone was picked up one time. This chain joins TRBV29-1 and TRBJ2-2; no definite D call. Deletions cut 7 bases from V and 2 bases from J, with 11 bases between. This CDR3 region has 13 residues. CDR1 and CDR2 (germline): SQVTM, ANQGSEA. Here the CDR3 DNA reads TGCAGCGCTTGGACCGTAAACACCGGGGAGCTGTTTTTT. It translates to CSAWTVNTGELFF.

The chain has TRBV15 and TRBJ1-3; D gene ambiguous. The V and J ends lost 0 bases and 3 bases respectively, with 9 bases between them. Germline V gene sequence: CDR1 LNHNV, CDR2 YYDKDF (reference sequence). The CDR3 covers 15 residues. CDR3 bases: TGTGCCACCAGCAGAGAACGGTTTGGTGGAAACACCATATATTTT. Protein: CATSRERFGGNTIYF.

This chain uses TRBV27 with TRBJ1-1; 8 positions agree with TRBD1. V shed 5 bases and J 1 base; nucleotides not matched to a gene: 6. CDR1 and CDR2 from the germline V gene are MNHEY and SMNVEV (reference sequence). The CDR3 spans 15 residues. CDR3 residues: CASSRARGQNTEAFF. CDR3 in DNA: TGTGCCAGCAGTCGGGCCAGGGGGCAGAACACTGAAGCTTTCTTT.

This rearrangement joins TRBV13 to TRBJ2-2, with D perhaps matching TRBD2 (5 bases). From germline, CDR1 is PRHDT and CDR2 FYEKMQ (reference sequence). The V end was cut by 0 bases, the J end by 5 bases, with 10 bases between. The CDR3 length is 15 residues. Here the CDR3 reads CASSLGRGGTGELFF. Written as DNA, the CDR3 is TGTGCCAGCAGCTTAGGCCGGGGTGGAACCGGGGAGCTGTTTTTT.

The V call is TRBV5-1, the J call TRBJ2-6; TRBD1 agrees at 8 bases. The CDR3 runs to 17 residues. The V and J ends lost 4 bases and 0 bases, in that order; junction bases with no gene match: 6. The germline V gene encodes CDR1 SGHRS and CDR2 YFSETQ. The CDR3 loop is CASSPGTGFSGANVLTF. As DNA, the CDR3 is TGCGCCAGCAGCCCCGGGACAGGCTTCTCTGGGGCCAACGTCCTGACTTTC.

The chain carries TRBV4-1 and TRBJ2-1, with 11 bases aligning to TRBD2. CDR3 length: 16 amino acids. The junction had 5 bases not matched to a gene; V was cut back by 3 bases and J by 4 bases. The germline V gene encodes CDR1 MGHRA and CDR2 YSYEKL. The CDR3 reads CASSHATSGGYNEQFF. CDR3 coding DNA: TGCGCCAGCAGCCACGCCACTAGCGGGGGATACAATGAGCAGTTCTTC.

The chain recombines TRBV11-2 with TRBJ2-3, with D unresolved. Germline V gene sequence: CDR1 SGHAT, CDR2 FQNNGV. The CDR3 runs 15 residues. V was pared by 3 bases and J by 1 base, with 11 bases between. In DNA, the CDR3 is TGTGCCAGCAGCTTTAAAGGACCAGGCACAGATACGCAGTATTTT. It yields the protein CASSFKGPGTDTQYF.

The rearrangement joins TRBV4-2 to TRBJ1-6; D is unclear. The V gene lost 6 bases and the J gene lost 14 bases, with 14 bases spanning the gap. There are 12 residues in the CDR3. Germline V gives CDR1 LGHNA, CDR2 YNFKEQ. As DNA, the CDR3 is TGTGCCAGCAGTAGTGCAGGAAGGGCCCTCCACTTT. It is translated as CASSSAGRALHF.

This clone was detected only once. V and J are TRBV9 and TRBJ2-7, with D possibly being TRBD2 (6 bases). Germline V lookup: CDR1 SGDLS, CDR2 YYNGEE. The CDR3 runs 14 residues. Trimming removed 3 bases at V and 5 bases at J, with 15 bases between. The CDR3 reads CASSEGRLDNEQYF. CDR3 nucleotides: TGTGCCAGCAGCGAGGGACGACTAGACAACGAGCAGTACTTC.